These T cell receptor beta chains were read from a single sample in a study of cytomegalovirus exposure and HLA in healthy donors. Libraries were prepared by immunoSEQ multiplex PCR; TCRdb keeps only in-frame clonotypes and omits some of them. There are about 150,000 clones in the sample; more than 70% occur only once, and roughly 1.9% lies in the top ten. Specimen: PBMCs. The source of these receptors is a human donor in good health. The CDR3 runs from the conserved cysteine through the conserved F or W. The D gene is left open where the match is weak. The size of a clone is reported for some rows only, either as once, few or many, or as a class for expanded clones.

clone size: .
D gene: .
J gene: TRBJ1-5
V gene: TRBV9
CDR3 DNA: TGTGCCAGCAGCGATTGGGGGGGTCTCCAGCCCCAGCATTTT
CDR3 protein: CASSDWGGLQPQHF

clone size: .
D gene: TRBD1
J gene: TRBJ2-2
V gene: TRBV5-4
CDR3 DNA: TGTGCCAGCAGCTTGAAGGGGGCCTCGAACACCGGGGAGCTGTTTTTT
CDR3 protein: CASSLKGASNTGELFF

clone size: .
D gene: TRBD2
J gene: TRBJ2-7
V gene: TRBV5-1
CDR3 DNA: TGCGCCAGCAGCTTGTCGGTAGCGGGAGGCGAGCAGTACTTC
CDR3 protein: CASSLSVAGGEQYF

clone size: .
D gene: TRBD1
J gene: TRBJ2-7
V gene: TRBV19
CDR3 DNA: TGTGCCAGTAGCTCACAGGGGCTTGACTACGAGCAGTACTTC
CDR3 protein: CASSSQGLDYEQYF

clone size: .
D gene: .
J gene: TRBJ1-1
V gene: TRBV5-5
CDR3 DNA: TGTGCCAGCAGCTTGGTCTTCGGTTTGAACACTGAAGCTTTCTTT
CDR3 protein: CASSLVFGLNTEAFF

clone size: .
D gene: .
J gene: TRBJ1-6
V gene: TRBV27
CDR3 DNA: TGTGCCAGCAGTCCCCGACAGGTTGCACCCCTCCACTTT
CDR3 protein: CASSPRQVAPLHF

clone size: .
D gene: .
J gene: TRBJ1-1
V gene: TRBV11-1
CDR3 DNA: TGTGCCAGCAGACGCACAGGGCTGAACACTGAAGCTTTCTTT
CDR3 protein: CASRRTGLNTEAFF

clone size: once
D gene: TRBD1
J gene: TRBJ1-2
V gene: TRBV29-1
CDR3 DNA: TGCAGCGTTGTAGTCACAGGGGAAAATGGCTACACCTTC
CDR3 protein: CSVVVTGENGYTF

clone size: .
D gene: TRBD1
J gene: TRBJ2-2
V gene: TRBV7-3
CDR3 DNA: TGTGCCAGCAGCCCGGACAGGGGTCGAACCGGGGAGCTGTTTTTT
CDR3 protein: CASSPDRGRTGELFF

clone size: .
D gene: TRBD1
J gene: TRBJ1-1
V gene: TRBV19
CDR3 DNA: TGTGCCAGTACGTACGGACAGGAAAACACTGAAGCTTTCTTT
CDR3 protein: CASTYGQENTEAFF

clone size: .
D gene: .
J gene: TRBJ2-7
V gene: TRBV20-1
CDR3 DNA: TGCAGTGCAGTCGGAGAGGACGAGCAGTACTTC
CDR3 protein: CSAVGEDEQYF

clone size: .
D gene: TRBD2
J gene: TRBJ2-7
V gene: TRBV27
CDR3 DNA: TGTGCCAGCAGCCCCTTCGGACTAGCGGGATTTCACGAGCAGTACTTC
CDR3 protein: CASSPFGLAGFHEQYF

clone size: once
D gene: TRBD1
J gene: TRBJ2-7
V gene: TRBV5-5
CDR3 DNA: TGTGCCAGCAAAACCGGGACAGCCTACGAGCAGTACTTC
CDR3 protein: CASKTGTAYEQYF

clone size: .
D gene: TRBD1
J gene: TRBJ1-1
V gene: TRBV15
CDR3 DNA: TGTGCCACCAGCAGAAAGGGACAGGACACTGAAGCTTTCTTT
CDR3 protein: CATSRKGQDTEAFF

clone size: .
D gene: .
J gene: TRBJ2-4
V gene: TRBV2
CDR3 DNA: TGTGCCAGCGTGAGAGAGGGAACCCTAGCCAAAAACATTCAGTACTTC
CDR3 protein: CASVREGTLAKNIQYF

clone size: .
D gene: .
J gene: TRBJ2-7
V gene: TRBV19
CDR3 DNA: TGTGCCAGTAGTCAAACGGACGAGCAGTACTTC
CDR3 protein: CASSQTDEQYF

clone size: .
D gene: .
J gene: TRBJ2-3
V gene: TRBV30
CDR3 DNA: TGTGCCTGGAGTGTACCGGGTCTCACAGATACGCAGTATTTT
CDR3 protein: CAWSVPGLTDTQYF

clone size: .
D gene: .
J gene: TRBJ2-7
V gene: TRBV27
CDR3 DNA: TGTGCCAGCAGCTTTATCCCTGAGTCTGTCTACGAGCAGTACTTC
CDR3 protein: CASSFIPESVYEQYF

clone size: .
D gene: TRBD2
J gene: TRBJ2-1
V gene: TRBV5-1
CDR3 DNA: TGCGCCAGCAGGAGTTGGCTAGCGGTAAGCAATGAGCAGTTCTTC
CDR3 protein: CASRSWLAVSNEQFF

clone size: .
D gene: TRBD1
J gene: TRBJ1-5
V gene: TRBV6-5
CDR3 DNA: TGTGCCAGCAGACCCGACAGGGGGAATCAGCCCCAGCATTTT
CDR3 protein: CASRPDRGNQPQHF

clone size: .
D gene: .
J gene: TRBJ1-3
V gene: TRBV4-2
CDR3 DNA: TGTGCCAGCAGCCTAGCCGGGTCCTTCTCTGGAAACACCATATATTTT
CDR3 protein: CASSLAGSFSGNTIYF

clone size: .
D gene: .
J gene: TRBJ1-5
V gene: TRBV5-1
CDR3 DNA: TGCGCCAGCAGCTTGGGAGAGTTCAATCAGCCCCAGCATTTT
CDR3 protein: CASSLGEFNQPQHF

clone size: once
D gene: .
J gene: TRBJ1-1
V gene: TRBV28
CDR3 DNA: TGTGCCAGCAGTTTAAGGGGGGGGTCCACTGAAGCTTTCTTT
CDR3 protein: CASSLRGGSTEAFF

clone size: .
D gene: .
J gene: TRBJ2-1
V gene: TRBV10-3
CDR3 DNA: TGTGCCATCAGTGCCCCTATCCTCGATGAGCAGTTCTTC
CDR3 protein: CAISAPILDEQFF

clone size: .
D gene: TRBD1
J gene: TRBJ2-7
V gene: TRBV4-3
CDR3 DNA: TGCGCCAGCAGCCAAGTCCCCGTGACGACAGGGATCGAGCAGTACTTC
CDR3 protein: CASSQVPVTTGIEQYF

clone size: .
D gene: TRBD1
J gene: TRBJ2-2
V gene: TRBV27
CDR3 DNA: TGTGCCAGCACCTTCGGGACAGGGGGCAGGACCGGGGAGCTGTTTTTT
CDR3 protein: CASTFGTGGRTGELFF

clone size: once
D gene: .
J gene: TRBJ2-7
V gene: TRBV2
CDR3 DNA: TGTGCCAGTCGACGGGGTGACGGCTCCTACGAGCAGTACTTC
CDR3 protein: CASRRGDGSYEQYF

clone size: .
D gene: TRBD2
J gene: TRBJ2-1
V gene: TRBV5-1
CDR3 DNA: TGCGCCAGCAGCGACGGGACTAGCGGGGGCGATGAGCAGTTCTTC
CDR3 protein: CASSDGTSGGDEQFF

clone size: .
D gene: TRBD2
J gene: TRBJ2-5
V gene: TRBV5-4
CDR3 DNA: TGTGCCAGCAGCCATACTAGCGGGGGGATAATGGGAGAGACCCAGTACTTC
CDR3 protein: CASSHTSGGIMGETQYF

clone size: .
D gene: .
J gene: TRBJ1-1
V gene: TRBV4-1
CDR3 DNA: TGCGCCAGCAGCCAAGAGAGGGAAGCTTTCTTT
CDR3 protein: CASSQEREAFF

clone size: .
D gene: .
J gene: TRBJ2-5
V gene: TRBV5-4
CDR3 DNA: TGTGCCAGCAGCTTCGGGGGTTTGGAAGAGACCCAGTACTTC
CDR3 protein: CASSFGGLEETQYF

clone size: .
D gene: .
J gene: TRBJ2-1
V gene: TRBV6-5
CDR3 DNA: TGTGCCAGTTCGTTAAAGCGGACGCTTTACAATGAGCAGTTCTTC
CDR3 protein: CASSLKRTLYNEQFF

clone size: .
D gene: TRBD1
J gene: TRBJ1-1
V gene: TRBV15
CDR3 DNA: TGTGCCACCAGCAGGGACAGGGGGGGCCGCGGCACTGAAGCTTTCTTT
CDR3 protein: CATSRDRGGRGTEAFF

clone size: .
D gene: TRBD2
J gene: TRBJ2-3
V gene: TRBV4-1
CDR3 DNA: TGCGCCAGCAGCCAAGCCAGTTACCAGGGACTAGCGGGGGTTGCAGATACGCAGTATTTT
CDR3 protein: CASSQASYQGLAGVADTQYF

clone size: .
D gene: TRBD1
J gene: TRBJ2-7
V gene: TRBV29-1
CDR3 DNA: TGCAGCGCGGGGGACAGGTTGGCAGACGAGCAGTACTTC
CDR3 protein: CSAGDRLADEQYF

clone size: .
D gene: TRBD1
J gene: TRBJ1-1
V gene: TRBV19
CDR3 DNA: TGTGCCAGTAGTACGCCGGGACAGGGGGACCCTGAAGCTTTCTTT
CDR3 protein: CASSTPGQGDPEAFF

clone size: .
D gene: TRBD2
J gene: TRBJ2-1
V gene: TRBV5-1
CDR3 DNA: TGCGCCAGCAGCCCTCCCCGAAGGGCGGGGGGGCTCATAGAGCAGTTCTTC
CDR3 protein: CASSPPRRAGGLIEQFF

clone size: .
D gene: .
J gene: TRBJ2-3
V gene: TRBV9
CDR3 DNA: TGTGCCAGCAGCGTATCCCCCCGGACAGATACGCAGTATTTT
CDR3 protein: CASSVSPRTDTQYF

clone size: .
D gene: .
J gene: TRBJ2-1
V gene: TRBV28
CDR3 DNA: TGTGCCAGCAGTTTATGGGCGACTAGTTGGAATGAGCAGTTCTTC
CDR3 protein: CASSLWATSWNEQFF

clone size: once
D gene: .
J gene: TRBJ2-7
V gene: TRBV4-1
CDR3 DNA: TGCGCCAGCAGCGTCAGGGGCTTAAAGGACAGCTCCTACGAGCAGTACTTC
CDR3 protein: CASSVRGLKDSSYEQYF

clone size: .
D gene: .
J gene: TRBJ1-2
V gene: TRBV2
CDR3 DNA: TGTGCCAGCACGTGGGCCCCCTATGGCTACACCTTC
CDR3 protein: CASTWAPYGYTF

clone size: .
D gene: TRBD2
J gene: TRBJ2-7
V gene: TRBV19
CDR3 DNA: TGTGCCAGTAGCCAACTAGCGGGGGGGACCTACGAGCAGTACTTC
CDR3 protein: CASSQLAGGTYEQYF

clone size: .
D gene: .
J gene: TRBJ1-2
V gene: TRBV4-1
CDR3 DNA: TGCGCCAGCAGCCAAGGATCCGGGGATAACTATGGCTACACCTTC
CDR3 protein: CASSQGSGDNYGYTF

clone size: .
D gene: TRBD2
J gene: TRBJ2-1
V gene: TRBV7-8
CDR3 DNA: TGTGCCAGCAGCTTAGTTCCTAGCGGGGGGGGCAATGAGCAGTTCTTC
CDR3 protein: CASSLVPSGGGNEQFF

clone size: .
D gene: TRBD1
J gene: TRBJ1-2
V gene: TRBV27
CDR3 DNA: TGTGCCAGCAGTTCGGACAGGGGATATGGCTACACCTTC
CDR3 protein: CASSSDRGYGYTF

clone size: .
D gene: TRBD1
J gene: TRBJ1-1
V gene: TRBV27
CDR3 DNA: TGTGCCAGCAGCTCAGACAGGGGTTCCACTGAAGCTTTCTTT
CDR3 protein: CASSSDRGSTEAFF

clone size: .
D gene: .
J gene: TRBJ2-7
V gene: TRBV5-1
CDR3 DNA: TGCGCCAGCAGCTTGGGAGTAGTGACAACTCTCTACGAGCAGTACTTC
CDR3 protein: CASSLGVVTTLYEQYF

clone size: .
D gene: .
J gene: TRBJ1-5
V gene: TRBV6-5
CDR3 DNA: TGTGCCAGCAGTTACGTGCAGGGAGGTCAGCCCCAGCATTTT
CDR3 protein: CASSYVQGGQPQHF

clone size: .
D gene: TRBD2
J gene: TRBJ2-1
V gene: TRBV5-1
CDR3 DNA: TGCGCCAGCAGCTTGACTAGCGGGAGTATCAATGAGCAGTTCTTC
CDR3 protein: CASSLTSGSINEQFF

clone size: few
D gene: .
J gene: TRBJ1-2
V gene: TRBV2
CDR3 DNA: TGTGCCAGCAGTGATAAGCGGGGGGGAGGCTACACCTTC
CDR3 protein: CASSDKRGGGYTF

clone size: .
D gene: .
J gene: TRBJ1-5
V gene: TRBV7-2
CDR3 DNA: TGTGCCAGCAGCTTAGCGTTACAATATCAGCCCCAGCATTTT
CDR3 protein: CASSLALQYQPQHF

clone size: .
D gene: TRBD1
J gene: TRBJ1-4
V gene: TRBV25-1
CDR3 DNA: TGTGCCAGTGTACGGGACAGTAATGAAAAACTGTTTTTT
CDR3 protein: CASVRDSNEKLFF

clone size: .
D gene: TRBD1
J gene: TRBJ2-2
V gene: TRBV5-1
CDR3 DNA: TGCGCCAGCAGCTCGGGACAGGGGAGAGGGGAGCTGTTTTTT
CDR3 protein: CASSSGQGRGELFF

clone size: .
D gene: TRBD2
J gene: TRBJ2-7
V gene: TRBV5-1
CDR3 DNA: TGCGCCAGCAGCTTGGGGGTTGCTAGCGGGGGAGAGCAGTACTTC
CDR3 protein: CASSLGVASGGEQYF

clone size: .
D gene: .
J gene: TRBJ2-7
V gene: TRBV5-1
CDR3 DNA: TGCGCCAGCAGCTTCGACAATTACGAGCAGTACTTC
CDR3 protein: CASSFDNYEQYF